One TCR beta chain is described in this entry. Its cognate antigen is unknown. The CDR3 is 16 residues long. Germline loops: CDR1 SGHRS, CDR2 YFSETQ. This sample is drawn from a study of CXCR3-negative and CXCR3-positive naive CD8 T cells. Study at large: With about 1.5 +/- 0.3 million reads per library, the TRB reads numbered about 150 million in total. Study-level results: No difference in surface CD5 was seen between naive subsets, and TCR strength was inferred from TRB CDR3 properties. Comparison of naive cells showed more hydrophobic TRB CDR3s in CXCR3-positive than in CXCR3-negative naive cells.

The authors prepared UMI-labeled TRB cDNA libraries by 5' RACE. Using the 5' RACE reads, TCRdb records one entry per CDR3 protein without DNA. The sample includes approximately 59,000 distinct CDR3 sequences. CD45RO-CCR7+CD27+CD95- expression identified naive CD8+ T cells. The rearrangement links TRBV5-1 to TRBJ2-7; no DNA is available, so the TRBD1 call from TCRdb remains unchecked. This TCR was sampled from a human donor in good health. Some clones in this sample may be carry-over from other donors' samples. The source material was naive CXCR3+ CD8+ T cells from blood. Subset defined: CD45RO-CCR7+CD27+CD95- naive CD8+ T cells expressing CXCR3 (TNR3+). Here the CDR3 reads CASSSTAVAGGYEQYF. Using reference TRBV5-1 and TRBJ2-7 for the parts outside the CDR3, the full variable domain is KAGVTQTPRYLIKTRGQQVTLSCSPISGHRSVSWYQQTPGQGLQFLFEYFSETQRNKGNFPGRFSGRQFSNSRSEMNVSTLELGDSALYLCASSSTAVAGGYEQYFGPGTRLTVT.